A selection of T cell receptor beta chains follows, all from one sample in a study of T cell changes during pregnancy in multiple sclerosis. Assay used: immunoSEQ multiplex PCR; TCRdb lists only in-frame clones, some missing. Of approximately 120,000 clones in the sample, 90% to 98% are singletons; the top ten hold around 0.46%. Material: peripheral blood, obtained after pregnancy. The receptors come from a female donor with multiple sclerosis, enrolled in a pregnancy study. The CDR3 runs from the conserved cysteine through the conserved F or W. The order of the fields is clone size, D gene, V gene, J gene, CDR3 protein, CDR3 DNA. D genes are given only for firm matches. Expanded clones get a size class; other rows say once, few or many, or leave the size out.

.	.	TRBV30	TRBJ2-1	CAWSGTQGSYNEQFF	TGTGCCTGGAGTGGGACCCAGGGTTCCTACAATGAGCAGTTCTTC
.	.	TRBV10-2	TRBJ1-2	CASIFNREIDDLYGYTF	TGCGCCAGCATTTTCAACAGGGAGATCGATGATCTCTATGGCTACACCTTC
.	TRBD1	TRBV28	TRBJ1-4	CASYSGQRSEKLFF	TGTGCCAGCTATTCGGGACAGCGAAGCGAAAAACTGTTTTTT
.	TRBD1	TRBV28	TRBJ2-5	CASSLSLQGAGETQYF	TGTGCCAGCAGTTTATCCCTCCAGGGGGCCGGGGAGACCCAGTACTTC
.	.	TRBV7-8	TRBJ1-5	CASSLAESAQHF	TGTGCCAGCAGCTTGGCAGAATCAGCCCAGCATTTT
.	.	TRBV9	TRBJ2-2	CASSVGSTGELFF	TGTGCCAGCAGCGTAGGGAGTACCGGGGAGCTGTTTTTT
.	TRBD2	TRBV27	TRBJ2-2	CASSRASGRYAAGELFF	TGTGCCAGCAGTAGGGCTAGCGGGAGGTATGCGGCCGGGGAGCTGTTTTTT
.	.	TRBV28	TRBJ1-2	CASSLTRNYGYTF	TGTGCCAGCAGCCTCACTAGGAACTATGGCTACACCTTC
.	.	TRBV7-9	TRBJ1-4	CASSLERRGNEKLFF	TGTGCCAGCAGCTTAGAGAGGAGGGGTAATGAAAAACTGTTTTTT
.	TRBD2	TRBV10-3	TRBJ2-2	CAISDGTSGRYSNTGELFF	TGTGCCATCAGTGATGGGACTAGCGGGAGGTACTCGAACACCGGGGAGCTGTTTTTT
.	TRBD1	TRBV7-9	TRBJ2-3	CASSEDRVLRSDTQYF	TGTGCCAGCAGTGAGGACAGGGTCCTAAGATCCGATACGCAGTATTTT
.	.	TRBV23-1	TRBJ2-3	CASSHRRPLGDTQYF	TGCGCCAGCAGTCACCGCCGCCCACTAGGAGATACGCAGTATTTT
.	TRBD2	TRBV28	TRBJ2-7	CASSPDGLAGEGQYF	TGTGCCAGCAGTCCAGACGGACTAGCGGGAGAGGGGCAGTACTTC
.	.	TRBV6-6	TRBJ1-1	CASSSRLHGTEAFF	TGTGCCAGCAGTTCCCGACTCCATGGGACTGAAGCTTTCTTT
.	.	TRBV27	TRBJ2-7	CASSFSGDYEQYF	TGTGCCAGCAGTTTTTCCGGGGACTACGAGCAGTACTTC
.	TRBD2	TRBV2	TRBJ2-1	CASRQGTSGRAYNEQFF	TGTGCCAGCAGGCAGGGGACTAGCGGGAGGGCCTACAATGAGCAGTTCTTC
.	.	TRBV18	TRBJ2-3	CASSPPLTDTQYF	TGTGCCAGCTCACCACCGCTAACAGATACGCAGTATTTT
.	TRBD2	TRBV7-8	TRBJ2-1	CASSLGPGTSNNEQFF	TGTGCCAGCAGCTTAGGGCCCGGGACTAGTAACAATGAGCAGTTCTTC
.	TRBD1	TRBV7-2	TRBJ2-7	CASSLLGQGSRYEQYF	TGTGCCAGCAGCTTACTGGGACAGGGTTCCCGCTACGAGCAGTACTTC
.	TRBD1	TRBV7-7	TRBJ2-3	CASSPGQGTDTDTQYF	TGTGCTAGCAGTCCGGGACAGGGTACCGACACAGATACGCAGTATTTT
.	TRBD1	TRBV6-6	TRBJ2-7	CASSSGTGVYEQYF	TGTGCCAGCAGTTCCGGGACAGGGGTGTACGAGCAGTACTTC
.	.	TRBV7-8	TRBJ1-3	CASKRRGAGNTIYF	TGTGCCAGCAAACGCAGGGGTGCTGGAAACACCATATATTTT
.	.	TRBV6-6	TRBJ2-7	CASTSAGLNREYF	TGTGCCAGCACCTCCGCGGGACTCAACCGTGAGTACTTC
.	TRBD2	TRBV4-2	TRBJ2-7	CASSPKGLAESASSYEQYF	TGTGCCAGCAGCCCAAAGGGACTAGCGGAATCTGCGAGCTCCTACGAGCAGTACTTC
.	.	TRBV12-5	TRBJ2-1	CASGLGQSGMNEQFF	TGTGCTAGTGGTTTGGGACAATCCGGGATGAATGAGCAGTTCTTC
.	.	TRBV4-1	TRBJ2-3	CASSQGRSDTQYF	TGCGCCAGCAGCCAAGGGAGATCAGATACGCAGTATTTT
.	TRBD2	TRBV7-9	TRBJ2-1	CASSPPGGSHNEQFF	TGTGCCAGCAGCCCCCCGGGCGGGAGCCACAATGAGCAGTTCTTC
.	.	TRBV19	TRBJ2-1	CASSIIGGTGNEQFF	TGTGCCAGTAGTATAATCGGGGGAACCGGCAATGAGCAGTTCTTC
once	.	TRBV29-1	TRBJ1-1	CSGTQGGTEAFF	TGCAGCGGGACCCAGGGAGGCACTGAAGCTTTCTTT
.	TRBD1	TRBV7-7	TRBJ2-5	CASSRGDRGQETQYF	TGTGCTAGCAGCCGGGGGGACAGGGGCCAAGAGACCCAGTACTTC
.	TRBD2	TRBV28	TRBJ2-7	CASSPRLASSSYEQYF	TGTGCCAGCAGTCCTAGACTAGCGTCTAGCTCCTACGAGCAGTACTTC
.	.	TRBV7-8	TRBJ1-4	CASSYSRGRNEKLFF	TGTGCCAGCAGCTACTCCCGAGGTCGCAATGAAAAACTGTTTTTT
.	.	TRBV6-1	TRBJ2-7	CASSGGAGTAYEQYF	TGTGCCAGCAGTGGGGGAGCAGGGACTGCCTACGAGCAGTACTTC
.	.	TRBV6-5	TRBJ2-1	CASSYRSSYNEQFF	TGTGCCAGCAGTTATAGGAGCTCCTACAATGAGCAGTTCTTC
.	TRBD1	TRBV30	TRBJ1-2	CAWSVDRTGGQGYTF	TGTGCCTGGAGTGTAGACCGGACAGGGGGCCAAGGCTACACCTTC
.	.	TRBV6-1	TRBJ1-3	CASSERAGNTIYF	TGTGCCAGCAGTGAGAGGGCTGGAAACACCATATATTTT
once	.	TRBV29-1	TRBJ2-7	CSVGYRGTYEQYF	TGCAGCGTTGGTTATCGGGGAACCTACGAGCAGTACTTC
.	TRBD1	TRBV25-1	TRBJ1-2	CASSFSGGGGYTF	TGTGCCAGCAGTTTTTCAGGGGGCGGTGGCTACACCTTC
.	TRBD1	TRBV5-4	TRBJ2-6	CASSRQGSGANVLTF	TGTGCCAGCAGCCGACAGGGATCTGGGGCCAACGTCCTGACTTTC
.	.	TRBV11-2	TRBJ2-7	CASSLDRGDQYEQYF	TGTGCCAGCAGCTTAGATCGGGGAGATCAATACGAGCAGTACTTC
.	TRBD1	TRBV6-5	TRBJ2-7	CASRPGQGTYEQYF	TGTGCCAGCAGACCCGGACAGGGGACCTACGAGCAGTACTTC
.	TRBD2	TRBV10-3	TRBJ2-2	CAISESLAGANTGELFF	TGTGCCATCAGTGAGTCGTTAGCGGGAGCGAACACCGGGGAGCTGTTTTTT
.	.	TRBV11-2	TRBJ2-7	CASSLGGVGGQGYEQYF	TGTGCCAGCAGCTTAGGGGGAGTGGGGGGGCAAGGGTACGAGCAGTACTTC
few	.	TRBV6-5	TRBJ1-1	CASSYDRTEAFF	TGTGCCAGCAGTTATGACAGGACTGAAGCTTTCTTT
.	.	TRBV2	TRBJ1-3	CASMGGANTIYF	TGTGCCAGCATGGGAGGCGCAAACACCATATATTTT
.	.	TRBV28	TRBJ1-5	CASSFPNGQYHRNQPQHF	TGTGCCAGCAGTTTCCCTAATGGGCAGTACCACCGCAATCAGCCCCAGCATTTT
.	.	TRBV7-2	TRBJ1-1	CASSLELADREAFF	TGTGCCAGCAGCTTAGAACTAGCCGACAGAGAAGCTTTCTTT